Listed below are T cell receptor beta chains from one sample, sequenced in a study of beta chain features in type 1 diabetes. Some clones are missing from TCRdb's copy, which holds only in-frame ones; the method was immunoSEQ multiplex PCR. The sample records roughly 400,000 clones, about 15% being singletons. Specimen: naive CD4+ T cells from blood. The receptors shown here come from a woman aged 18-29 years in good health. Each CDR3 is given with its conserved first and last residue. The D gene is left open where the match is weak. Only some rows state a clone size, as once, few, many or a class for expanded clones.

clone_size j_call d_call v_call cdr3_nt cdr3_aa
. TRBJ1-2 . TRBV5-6 TGTGCCAGCAGCCCACGATCACCAGGGTATGGCTACACCTTC CASSPRSPGYGYTF
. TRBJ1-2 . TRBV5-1 TGCGCCAGCAGGGGTGAAACAGGCTATGGCTACACCTTC CASRGETGYGYTF
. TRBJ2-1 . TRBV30 TGTGCCTGGAGTTTTAGCTGGCGTAATGAGCAGTTCTTC CAWSFSWRNEQFF
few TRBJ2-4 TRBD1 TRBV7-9 TGTGCCAGCAGCTTAGGCCGGGACAGGGTGACCAAAAACATTCAGTACTTC CASSLGRDRVTKNIQYF
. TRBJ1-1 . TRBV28 TGTGCCAGCACTCATTCTGATTCCGGAGCTTTCTTT CASTHSDSGAFF
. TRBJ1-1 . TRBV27 TGTGCCAGCATCCCCACCCGAGGGGACTCGAACACTGAAGCTTTCTTT CASIPTRGDSNTEAFF
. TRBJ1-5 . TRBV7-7 TGTGCTAGCAGCCCAGGGAAATATCAGCCCCAGCATTTT CASSPGKYQPQHF
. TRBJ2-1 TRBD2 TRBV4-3 TGCGCCAGCAGCCAGGATCTCGGGGGGTCCCCTTCCTACAATGAGCAGTTCTTC CASSQDLGGSPSYNEQFF
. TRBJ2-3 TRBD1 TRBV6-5 TGTGCCAGCAGCCGGGACAGGGGAAAAGATACGCAGTATTTT CASSRDRGKDTQYF
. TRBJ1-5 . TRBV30 TGTGCCTGGGCTGACACTAATCAGCCCCAGCATTTT CAWADTNQPQHF
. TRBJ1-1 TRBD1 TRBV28 TGTGCCAGCAGTTCTGGACAGGGGTGGGCCACTGAAGCTTTCTTT CASSSGQGWATEAFF
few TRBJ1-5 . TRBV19 TGTGCCAGTAGTATGCAACAGGGTAATCAGCCCCAGCATTTT CASSMQQGNQPQHF
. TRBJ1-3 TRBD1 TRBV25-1 TGTGCCAGCCACGGACAGGCAGGTGGAAACACCATATATTTT CASHGQAGGNTIYF
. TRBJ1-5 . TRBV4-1 TGCGCCAGCAGCCAAGATGGGGGGGGCGATCAGCCCCAGCATTTT CASSQDGGGDQPQHF
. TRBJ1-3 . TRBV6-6 TGTGCCAGCAGTCAAGGACAGAGCTCTGGAAACACCATATATTTT CASSQGQSSGNTIYF
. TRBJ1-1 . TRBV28 TGTGCCAGCAGGCCCGGGTGGATCACTGAAGCTTTCTTT CASRPGWITEAFF
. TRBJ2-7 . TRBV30 TGTGCCTCAAGAGGGATAGGACCTAGCGAGCAGTACTTC CASRGIGPSEQYF
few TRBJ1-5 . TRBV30 TGTGCCTGGGACTCCAGGGGCGGTCAGCCCCAGCATTTT CAWDSRGGQPQHF
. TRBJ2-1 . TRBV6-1 TGTGCCAGCAGTGACCGGTGGGGACACACGCCGTACAATGAGCAGTTCTTC CASSDRWGHTPYNEQFF
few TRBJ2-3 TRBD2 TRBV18 TGTGCCAGCTCACCTGGGACTAGCGGGAGAGATACGCAGTATTTT CASSPGTSGRDTQYF
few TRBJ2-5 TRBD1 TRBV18 TGTGCCAGCTCACCTGGGACAGGGGGCTTCCAAGAGACCCAGTACTTC CASSPGTGGFQETQYF
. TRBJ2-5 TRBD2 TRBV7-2 TGTGCCAGCAGAACCGGGACTAGCGGGGGGGAGACCCAGTACTTC CASRTGTSGGETQYF
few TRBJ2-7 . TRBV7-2 TGTGCCAGCAGCTTAGGATCCGCTAGTTACGAGCAGTACTTC CASSLGSASYEQYF
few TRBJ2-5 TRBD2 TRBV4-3 TGCGCCAGCAGCCAAGAGTGGGGGACTAGCGTAAGGGGAGCCCAGTACTTC CASSQEWGTSVRGAQYF
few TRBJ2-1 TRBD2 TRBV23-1 TGCGCCAGCAGGACTAGCGGGGGGGGCGATGAGCAGTTCTTC CASRTSGGGDEQFF
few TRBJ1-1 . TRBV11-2 TGTGCCAGCAGCTTAGTCGTCAGTGCGAGGAAAGCTTTCTTT CASSLVVSARKAFF
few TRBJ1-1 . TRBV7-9 TGTGCCAGCAGCTTAGGACATCAGAACACTGAAGCTTTCTTT CASSLGHQNTEAFF
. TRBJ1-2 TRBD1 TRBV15 TGTGCCACCAGCCCGGACAGGGGCTATGGCTACACCTTC CATSPDRGYGYTF
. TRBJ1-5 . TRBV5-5 TGTGCCAGCAGCTTGGTGTATAGCAATCAGCCCCAGCATTTT CASSLVYSNQPQHF
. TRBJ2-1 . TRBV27 TGTGCCAGCAGTTTATCAGGACTCCGAGCCTACAATGAGCAGTTCTTC CASSLSGLRAYNEQFF
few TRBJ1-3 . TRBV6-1 TGTGCCAGCAGTCCTTCTGGAAACACCATATATTTT CASSPSGNTIYF
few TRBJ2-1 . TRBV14 TGTGCCAGCAGCCAAGAATGGCGGCGCGAGCAGTTCTTC CASSQEWRREQFF
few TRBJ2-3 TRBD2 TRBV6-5 TGTGCCAGCATCATACTAGCGGGCCACACAGATACGCAGTATTTT CASIILAGHTDTQYF
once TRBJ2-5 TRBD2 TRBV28 TGTGCCAGCAGCCGTAGCGGGAGGGCTAGGGAGACCCAGTACTTC CASSRSGRARETQYF
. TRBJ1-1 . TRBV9 TGTGCCAGCAGGCGGGGGGTCGGTAATGAAGCTTTCTTT CASRRGVGNEAFF
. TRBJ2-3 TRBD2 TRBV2 TGTGCCAGCCTATGGGGACTAGCGGGGCGCACAGATACGCAGTATTTT CASLWGLAGRTDTQYF